These T cell receptor beta chains were read from a single sample in a study of T cells in Graves' hyperthyroidism and ophthalmopathy. TCRdb passed the multiplex PCR reads through MiXCR, listing each CDR3 protein once. The table includes hundreds of thousands of distinct CDR3 sequences, approximately 20% detected once. Material for sequencing was blood. The receptor source for this set is a young man with Graves' ophthalmopathy. Both conserved end residues are part of each CDR3. The D gene is left open where the match is weak. Size is omitted from some rows. Given values are once, few, many or a class for expanded clones.

d_call cdr3_length j_call v_call clone_size cdr3_nt cdr3_aa
- 14 TRBJ1-4 TRBV6-5 - TGTGCCAGCAGTTCGCCGGGAGAAGGAGGAAAACTGTTTTTT CASSSPGEGGKLFF
TRBD2 18 TRBJ2-1 TRBV11-1 many TGTGCCAGCAGCTTAGCGCAATCACTAGCGGGAGGGTACAATGAGCAGTTCTTC CASSLAQSLAGGYNEQFF
- 13 TRBJ1-2 TRBV7-8 few TGTGCCAGCAGCTTAGGGGGCACTAATGGCTACACCTTC CASSLGGTNGYTF
TRBD2 16 TRBJ2-1 TRBV18 few TGTGCCAGCTCACCGTTGGCTAGCGGGATAGGTAGTGAGCAGTTCTTC CASSPLASGIGSEQFF
- 13 TRBJ1-2 TRBV2 few TGTGCCAGCAGTGAATTAGGGTATACTGGCTACACCTTC CASSELGYTGYTF
TRBD2 13 TRBJ2-5 TRBV5-1 few TGCGCCAGCAGCCACCGGGAGGAAGAGACCCAGTACTTC CASSHREEETQYF
TRBD1 15 TRBJ2-7 TRBV3-1 few TGTGCCAGCAGCCCCCGGACAGGGGTAAAGTACGAGCAGTACTTC CASSPRTGVKYEQYF
- 13 TRBJ2-2 TRBV6-1 - TGTGCCAGCACCGAAAGAGGGGCCGGGGAGCTGTTTTTT CASTERGAGELFF
- 15 TRBJ2-1 TRBV11-1 many TGTGCCAGCAGCTTAGCTCCGGACAGCCGAGATGAGCAGTTCTTC CASSLAPDSRDEQFF
- 12 TRBJ1-2 TRBV12-3/TRBV12-4 - TGTGCCAGCTCTGAGGGAGGGAGCGGCTACACCTTC CASSEGGSGYTF
- 13 TRBJ2-2 TRBV7-9 few TGTGCCAGCAGCCTGACCACTCCCGGGGAGCTGTTTTTT CASSLTTPGELFF
- 13 TRBJ1-5 TRBV6-1 many TGTGCCAGCAAGGAGGGAAGCAATCAGCCCCAGCATTTT CASKEGSNQPQHF
- 15 TRBJ2-1 TRBV5-1 - TGCGCCAGCAGCTTGAGCGGACAGACCTACAATGAGCAGCTCTTC CASSLSGQTYNEQLF
- 14 TRBJ2-5 TRBV15 few TGTGCCACCAGCGGAGAGAGGCACCAAGAGACCCAGTACTTC CATSGERHQETQYF
TRBD2 15 TRBJ2-1 TRBV2 - TGTGCCAGCAGTGGACTAGCGGGAGGGATAAATGAGCAGTTCTTC CASSGLAGGINEQFF
- 15 TRBJ2-3 TRBV28 - TGTGCCAGCAGTGAGCACTCTGGAGGCACAGATACGCAGTATTTT CASSEHSGGTDTQYF
TRBD2 13 TRBJ2-3 TRBV29-1 few TGCAGCGCTAGCGGGAGGAACACAGATACGCAGTATTTT CSASGRNTDTQYF
TRBD2 15 TRBJ2-7 TRBV28 - TGTGCCAGCAGTCCCCGAGGTAGCGGGACCGACGAGCAGTACTTC CASSPRGSGTDEQYF
TRBD1 14 TRBJ2-2 TRBV20-1 few TGCAGTGCTAGAGGGACAGGCATCACCGGGGAGCTGTTTTTT CSARGTGITGELFF
TRBD2 16 TRBJ2-1 TRBV7-2 - TGTGCCAGCAGGCCGGGGGGTGGCGGGAACGGCAATGAGCAGTTCTTC CASRPGGGGNGNEQFF
TRBD1 13 TRBJ2-7 TRBV28 few TGTGCCAGCAGACGACAGGGGGCGCAGGAGCAGTACTTC CASRRQGAQEQYF
- 14 TRBJ2-7 TRBV28 - TGTGCCAGCAGACCCCCCGGGACTTACTACGAGCAGTACTTC CASRPPGTYYEQYF